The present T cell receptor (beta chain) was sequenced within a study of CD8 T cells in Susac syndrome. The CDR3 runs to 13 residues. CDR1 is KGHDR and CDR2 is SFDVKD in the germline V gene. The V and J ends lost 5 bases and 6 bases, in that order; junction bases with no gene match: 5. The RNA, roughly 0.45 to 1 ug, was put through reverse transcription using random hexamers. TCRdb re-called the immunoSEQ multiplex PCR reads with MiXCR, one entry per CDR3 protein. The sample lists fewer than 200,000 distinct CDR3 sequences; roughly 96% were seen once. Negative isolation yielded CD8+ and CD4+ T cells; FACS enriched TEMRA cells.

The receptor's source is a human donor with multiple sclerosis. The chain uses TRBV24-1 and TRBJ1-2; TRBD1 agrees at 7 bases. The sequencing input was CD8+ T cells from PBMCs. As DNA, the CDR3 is TGTGCCACCAGTGCCAGGGACAGCGATGGCTACACCTTC. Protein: CATSARDSDGYTF.